A selection of T cell receptor beta chains follows, all from one sample in a study of neurological immune-mediated disorders. TCRdb re-analysed the 5' RACE reads in MiXCR, keeping a single row per CDR3 protein. The sample shows 25,000 to 35,000 distinct CDR3 sequences, more than 14% of them seen only once. Sequenced input: PBMCs. The receptors shown here come from a man between 70 and 80 years old in good health. The CDR3 runs from the conserved cysteine through the conserved F or W. The D gene is left open where the match is weak. Expanded clones get a size class; other rows say once, few or many, or leave the size out.

DNA: TGCGCCAGCAGCTTGTCACGACAGGGGTACGAGCAGTACTTC; CDR3: CASSLSRQGYEQYF; length: 14; D: TRBD1; size: many; J: TRBJ2-7; V: TRBV5-1
DNA: TGTGCCAGCAGCTTAGAGGACAGTTACTATACCCTAGCCAAAAACATTCAGTACTTC; CDR3: CASSLEDSYYTLAKNIQYF; length: 19; D: NA; size: many; J: TRBJ2-4; V: TRBV7-8
DNA: TGTGCCAGCAGACCGGGCAGGGCAATTTATCAGCCCCAGCATTTT; CDR3: CASRPGRAIYQPQHF; length: 15; D: NA; size: many; J: TRBJ1-5; V: TRBV6-5
DNA: TGTGCCAGCAGCTACCGAACCTCTGGAAACACCATATATTTT; CDR3: CASSYRTSGNTIYF; length: 14; D: NA; size: many; J: TRBJ1-3; V: TRBV7-6
DNA: TGTGCCAGCAGCCCCCTCGGCAGGGCGGGCGAGCAGTACTTC; CDR3: CASSPLGRAGEQYF; length: 14; D: NA; size: many; J: TRBJ2-7; V: TRBV7-8
DNA: TGTGCCAGCAGCCCACCTCGGTCTGGGGGAGCTAACTATGGCTACACCTTC; CDR3: CASSPPRSGGANYGYTF; length: 17; D: NA; size: many; J: TRBJ1-2; V: TRBV4-2
DNA: TGCGCCAGCAGCTTGTCCCCGGGCATGAACACTGAAGCTTTCTTT; CDR3: CASSLSPGMNTEAFF; length: 15; D: NA; size: NA; J: TRBJ1-1; V: TRBV5-1
DNA: TGTGCCAGCAGTCGAGGGGGGGCGAACACTGAAGCTTTCTTT; CDR3: CASSRGGANTEAFF; length: 14; D: NA; size: many; J: TRBJ1-1; V: TRBV7-3
DNA: TGTGCCAGCAGCTTATTACTGGGGGAAACTACAGATACGCAGTATTTT; CDR3: CASSLLLGETTDTQYF; length: 16; D: NA; size: many; J: TRBJ2-3; V: TRBV7-9
DNA: TGCAGTGCTAGACCCCGGACTAGCTACAATGAGCAGTTCTTC; CDR3: CSARPRTSYNEQFF; length: 14; D: TRBD2; size: many; J: TRBJ2-1; V: TRBV20-1
DNA: TGTGCCAGCAGTTTAGGGCCCCTCGGGAGCAATCAGCCCCAGCATTTT; CDR3: CASSLGPLGSNQPQHF; length: 16; D: NA; size: NA; J: TRBJ1-5; V: TRBV12-3/TRBV12-4
DNA: TGTGCCAGCAGTTACGCCGGGACAGGGGCCTACGAGCAGTACTTC; CDR3: CASSYAGTGAYEQYF; length: 15; D: TRBD1; size: many; J: TRBJ2-7; V: TRBV6-6
DNA: TGTGCCAGCAGGGGTAGGGTAACCAATGAGCAGTTCTTC; CDR3: CASRGRVTNEQFF; length: 13; D: NA; size: many; J: TRBJ2-1; V: TRBV6-1
DNA: TGTGCCACCCTCGGTCAGGGGGCAGGCACTGAAGCTTTCTTT; CDR3: CATLGQGAGTEAFF; length: 14; D: TRBD1; size: many; J: TRBJ1-1; V: TRBV10-3
DNA: TGTGCCAGCAGCGTAGGGCTGACTAGCACAGATACGCAGTATTTT; CDR3: CASSVGLTSTDTQYF; length: 15; D: NA; size: many; J: TRBJ2-3; V: TRBV9
DNA: TGTGCCAGCAGCTTAGAGGATGCGGGACTCTATAACACAGATACGCAGTATTTT; CDR3: CASSLEDAGLYNTDTQYF; length: 18; D: NA; size: few; J: TRBJ2-3; V: TRBV7-9
DNA: TGTGCCAGTAGATCTACCGGGACAAGAAGTAGTTATGGCTACACCTTC; CDR3: CASRSTGTRSSYGYTF; length: 16; D: NA; size: NA; J: TRBJ1-2; V: TRBV19
DNA: TGTGCCAGCAGTTCGACAGGGGGCAACTATGGCTACACCTTC; CDR3: CASSSTGGNYGYTF; length: 14; D: TRBD1; size: many; J: TRBJ1-2; V: TRBV27
DNA: TGTGCCATCAGTGACACGACTAGCGGGAGATCAGATACGCAGTATTTT; CDR3: CAISDTTSGRSDTQYF; length: 16; D: TRBD2; size: many; J: TRBJ2-3; V: TRBV10-3
DNA: TGCGCCAGCAGCTCAGGGGGGATCTATGGCTACACCTTC; CDR3: CASSSGGIYGYTF; length: 13; D: TRBD1; size: many; J: TRBJ1-2; V: TRBV5-1
DNA: TGTGCCACCAGTGACACGGGACAGAACAATGAAAAACTGTTTTTT; CDR3: CATSDTGQNNEKLFF; length: 15; D: TRBD1; size: many; J: TRBJ1-4; V: TRBV24-1
DNA: TGTGCCAGCAGGCCATTCGTAGGGGAGAACACTGAAGCTTTCTTT; CDR3: CASRPFVGENTEAFF; length: 15; D: NA; size: NA; J: TRBJ1-1; V: TRBV27
DNA: TGCGCCAGCAACCGGGGTGAAACCTACGAGCAGTACTTC; CDR3: CASNRGETYEQYF; length: 13; D: NA; size: many; J: TRBJ2-7; V: TRBV5-1
DNA: TGCAGTGCCCCGGACAGGGACACCGGGGAGCTGTTTTTT; CDR3: CSAPDRDTGELFF; length: 13; D: TRBD1; size: many; J: TRBJ2-2; V: TRBV20-1
DNA: TGTGCCAGCAGCTCAACACAGGGGGCCTATGGCTACACCTTC; CDR3: CASSSTQGAYGYTF; length: 14; D: TRBD1; size: many; J: TRBJ1-2; V: TRBV7-2
DNA: TGTGCCAGCAGCTTAAACAGGGTAACCTACGAGCAGTACTTC; CDR3: CASSLNRVTYEQYF; length: 14; D: NA; size: many; J: TRBJ2-7; V: TRBV7-2
DNA: TGCAGTGCTAGAAAGGACAGGATTTACGAGCAGTACTTC; CDR3: CSARKDRIYEQYF; length: 13; D: TRBD1; size: many; J: TRBJ2-7; V: TRBV20-1
DNA: TGCGCCAGCAGCAGGGATGGCAATCAGCCCCAGCATTTT; CDR3: CASSRDGNQPQHF; length: 13; D: NA; size: many; J: TRBJ1-5; V: TRBV5-1
DNA: TGTGCCAGTAGTAGAAAAGGCGCCCCGGGACAGGGATTCTACAATGAGCAGTTCTTC; CDR3: CASSRKGAPGQGFYNEQFF; length: 19; D: TRBD1; size: many; J: TRBJ2-1; V: TRBV19
DNA: TGTGCCAGTAGTAGCACTCAACTAGCGGAGCAGTTCTTC; CDR3: CASSSTQLAEQFF; length: 13; D: TRBD2; size: NA; J: TRBJ2-1; V: TRBV19
DNA: TGCGCCAGCAGCTTGTGGACAGGGGCCGATCAGCCCCAGCATTTT; CDR3: CASSLWTGADQPQHF; length: 15; D: TRBD1; size: many; J: TRBJ1-5; V: TRBV5-1